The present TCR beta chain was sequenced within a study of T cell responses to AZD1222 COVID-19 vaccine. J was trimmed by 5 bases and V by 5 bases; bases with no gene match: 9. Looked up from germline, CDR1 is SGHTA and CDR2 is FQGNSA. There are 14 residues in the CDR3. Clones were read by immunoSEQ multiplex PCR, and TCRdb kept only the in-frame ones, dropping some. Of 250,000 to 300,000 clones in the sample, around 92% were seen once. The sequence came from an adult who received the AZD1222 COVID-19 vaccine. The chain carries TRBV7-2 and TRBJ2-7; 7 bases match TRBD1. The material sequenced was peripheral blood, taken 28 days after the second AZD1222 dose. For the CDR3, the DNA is TGTGCCAGCAGCCCAGACCTAACAGGGGACGAGCAGTACTTC. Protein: CASSPDLTGDEQYF.